This TCR beta chain was documented in a study of Graves' ophthalmopathy and Graves' hyperthyroidism. Study-wide context: There was a collection of peripheral blood at initial diagnosis, before any treatment.

This clonotype has at least ten counts. What it binds is not known. Study-level results: Blood contained most expanded thyroid clonotypes exceeding 0.001 frequency.

The CDR3 runs to 19 residues. Germline V gives CDR1 DFQATT, CDR2 SNEGSKA (reference sequence). V lost 0 bases and J 0 bases, leaving 24 bases between the germline ends. As the template, RNA transcripts were used to amplify TCR beta CDR3 regions. First-round RT-PCR with HTBI primers preceded a second-round multiplex PCR. TCRdb reprocessed the multiplex PCR reads with MiXCR, giving one entry per CDR3 protein. Among a few hundred thousand distinct CDR3 sequences, 20% to 25% were seen once, and the ten largest hold roughly 39%. This chain connects TRBV20-1 to TRBJ2-7; D assignment may be TRBD1 or TRBD2 (5 bases each). The sequenced sample was peripheral blood. This receptor was obtained from a woman aged 45-60 years with Graves' ophthalmopathy. This CDR3 is CSARDWGKTRQDSSYEQYF. CDR3 coding DNA: TGCAGTGCTAGAGATTGGGGGAAGACTCGGCAAGATAGCTCCTACGAGCAGTACTTC.